Following are 19 T cell receptor beta chains from one sample sequenced in a study of cytomegalovirus exposure and HLA in healthy donors. Primers: 60 Vbeta forward and 13 Jbeta reverse. Some clones are missing from TCRdb's copy, which holds only in-frame ones; the method was immunoSEQ multiplex PCR. Here the sample spans 90,000 to 120,000 clones, approximately 76% being singletons. The sequencing sample was made of PBMCs. The origin of the receptors is a man in his late teens or twenties in good health and CMV-seronegative.

The CDR3 sequence: CASSPEVTVSGNTIYF. As DNA, the CDR3 is TGTGCCAGCTCACCAGAGGTCACGGTCTCTGGAAACACCATATATTTT. The chain is built from TRBV18 and TRBJ1-3, with unresolved D. The CDR3 contains 16 residues. The germline V and J ends were trimmed by 2 bases and 0 bases, with 11 bases remaining between them. Looked up from germline, CDR1 is KGHSH and CDR2 is LQKENI.

This sequence joins TRBV14 and TRBJ2-1; 10 bases align to TRBD2. The ends lost 5 bases at V and 5 bases at J; junction bases unmatched: 6. CDR1 is SGHDN, CDR2 FVKESK, per germline. The CDR3 extends over 15 amino acids. This CDR3 is CASSSSGGAHNEQFF. CDR3 nucleotide sequence: TGTGCCAGCAGCTCCAGCGGGGGGGCCCACAATGAGCAGTTCTTC.

The gene calls are TRBV15 and TRBJ1-5, with TRBD1 matching 7 bases. The V segment lost 0 bases and the J segment 4 bases; nucleotides outside the gene matches: 3. The CDR3 length is 15 residues. The germline CDR1 and CDR2 sequences are LNHNV and YYDKDF (reference sequence). CDR3 DNA sequence: TGTGCCACCAGCAGAGAGACAGGGTTGAATCAGCCCCAGCATTTT. This translates into CATSRETGLNQPQHF. Complete variable domain (other parts from reference TRBV15 and TRBJ1-5): DAMVIQNPRYQVTQFGKPVTLSCSQTLNHNVMYWYQQKSSQAPKLLFHYYDKDFNNEADTPDNFQSRRPNTSFCFLDIRSPGLGDTAMYLCATSRETGLNQPQHFGDGTRLSIL.

J is TRBJ1-2 and V is TRBV19, with 9 nucleotides matching TRBD1. This CDR3 spans 16 amino acids. The V and J ends lost 3 bases and 5 bases, in that order; junction bases with no gene match: 10. Germline V gene data show CDR1 as LNHDA and CDR2 as SQIVND (reference sequence). CDR3 sequence (DNA): TGTGCCAGTAGTATGGGACAGGGTAAACCCCCGTATGGCTACACCTTC. This encodes CASSMGQGKPPYGYTF.

This clone was observed once. The genes are TRBV9 and TRBJ2-2; 13 nucleotides align to TRBD2. J lost 6 bases, V lost 1 base, and 9 bases had no gene match. Germline CDR1 SGDLS, CDR2 YYNGEE. CDR3 length: 18 amino acids. The CDR3 region is CASSVQTSGGPGAGELFF. CDR3 in DNA: TGTGCCAGCAGCGTACAGACTAGCGGGGGGCCTGGGGCCGGGGAGCTGTTTTTT.

Concerning this clone itself: The junction and the germline gene differ at one end; a read error may be behind it. The V and J genes are TRBV6-6 and TRBJ2-7, with TRBD1 identical over 9 bases. Germline CDR1 MNHNY, CDR2 SVGAGI (reference sequence). The CDR3 has 16 amino acids. The CDR3 loop is CASSHKRTGEYYEQHF. The DNA for the CDR3 is TGTGCCAGCAGCCATAAGAGGACAGGGGAGTACTACGAGCAGCACTTC.

The chain has TRBV7-7 and TRBJ2-2; possible D gene TRBD2, 6 bases. The CDR3 loop spans 17 amino acids. Trimming took off 5 bases at V and 9 bases at J, with 25 bases between the two ends. The germline CDR1 and CDR2 sequences are SSHAT and FNYEAQ (reference sequence). CDR3 DNA sequence: TGTGCCAGCAGCACCTCGGATTTAGGGGACTTGGGGAGGGAGCTGTTTTTT. This sequence encodes CASSTSDLGDLGRELFF.

The chain recombines TRBV7-2 with TRBJ2-1; perhaps TRBD2 as D (7 bases). Looked up from germline, CDR1 is SGHTA and CDR2 is FQGNSA. The V and J ends lost 8 bases and 3 bases respectively, with 14 bases between them. The CDR3 has 14 residues. The CDR3: CASSRGGGYNEQFF. CDR3 DNA sequence: TGTGCCAGCTCAAGGGGGGGAGGCTACAATGAGCAGTTCTTC.

J is TRBJ1-3 and V is TRBV5-1; tentatively, D is TRBD1 (6 bases). Germline V gene sequence: CDR1 SGHRS, CDR2 YFSETQ. This CDR3 spans 14 amino acids. The V end lost 5 bases, the J end lost 4 bases, and 13 bases lay between the germline ends. As DNA, the CDR3 is TGCGCCAGCAGGTTGTCAGGGGCCGGAAACACCATATATTTT. The encoded protein is CASRLSGAGNTIYF.

The V gene is TRBV6-1, the J gene TRBJ1-5; no firm D call. Per germline, CDR1 MNHNS and CDR2 SASEGT. The CDR3 consists of 15 residues. Trimming shortened V by 6 bases and J by 0 bases, and 12 bases separated the two germline ends. Here the CDR3 DNA reads TGTGCCAGCAGAAACAGTCCCTATAGCAATCAGCCCCAGCATTTT. This codes for CASRNSPYSNQPQHF.

CDR3 sequence: CASSLEGRGRSATNEKLFF. For the CDR3, the DNA is TGCGCCAGCAGCTTGGAAGGCAGGGGGCGTTCCGCAACTAATGAAAAACTGTTTTTT. This chain links TRBV5-1 with TRBJ1-4, with 8 positions matching TRBD1. Germline CDR1 and CDR2: SGHRS and YFSETQ. The CDR3 loop spans 19 amino acids. J lost 0 bases, V lost 0 bases, and 10 bases had no gene match. The variable domain in full, with the rest retrieved from reference TRBV5-1 and TRBJ1-4, is KAGVTQTPRYLIKTRGQQVTLSCSPISGHRSVSWYQQTPGQGLQFLFEYFSETQRNKGNFPGRFSGRQFSNSRSEMNVSTLELGDSALYLCASSLEGRGRSATNEKLFFGSGTQLSVL.

This clone was seen a few times. The sample contains more than one DNA sequence encoding this CDR3. The J gene is TRBJ1-1, the V gene TRBV5-1; D remains unclear. The CDR3 runs 11 residues. Germline lookup yields CDR1 SGHRS and CDR2 YFSETQ. V shed 4 bases and J shed 2 bases, with 3 bases lying between them. CDR3: CASSLNTEAFF. The CDR3, as DNA: TGCGCCAGCAGCCTCAACACTGAAGCTTTCTTT.

The V call is TRBV6-6, the J call TRBJ2-5, with D perhaps matching TRBD1 (5 bases). V lost 2 bases and J 0 bases, leaving 13 bases between the germline ends. CDR1 and CDR2 from the germline V gene are MNHNY and SVGAGI (reference sequence). The CDR3 loop spans 16 amino acids. The CDR3 DNA is TGTGCCAGCAGTTACGGGGCGGTGAAGTACCAAGAGACCCAGTACTTC. Protein: CASSYGAVKYQETQYF.

The CDR3 sequence: CASSPVGGGSSYEQYF. CDR3 coding DNA: TGTGCCAGCTCACCAGTCGGCGGGGGGAGCTCCTACGAGCAGTACTTC. This rearrangement joins TRBV18 to TRBJ2-7, with TRBD2 matching 8 bases. The CDR3 is 16 amino acids. Germline V gene lookup returns CDR1 KGHSH and CDR2 LQKENI. Trimming took 2 bases from V and 0 from J; bases not matched to a gene: 6.

V and J are TRBV6-1 and TRBJ1-5; D is possibly TRBD1 (6 bases). Germline CDR1 reads MNHNS; CDR2 reads SASEGT. The CDR3 sequence is 14 residues long. The V gene lost 7 bases and the J gene lost 9 bases, with 19 bases spanning the gap. The CDR3 reads CASIQAGGAGPQHF. DNA of the CDR3: TGTGCCAGCATTCAGGCGGGGGGCGCGGGGCCCCAGCATTTT.

The chain is built from TRBV4-3 and TRBJ2-3, with 7 bases matching TRBD1. Germline-derived CDR1 and CDR2 are LGHNA and YSLEER. V lost 0 bases to trimming and J lost 4 bases; unmatched junction nucleotides: 16. The CDR3 has 19 residues. CDR3 coding DNA: TGCGCCAGCAGCCAAGAAAGCGTTGGGGTCAGGGGGAGAGCAGATACGCAGTATTTT. Its protein product is CASSQESVGVRGRADTQYF.

The V call is TRBV5-1, the J call TRBJ2-7; D is perhaps TRBD1 (6 bases). Between the trimmed V and J ends, which lost 0 bases and 0 bases, there was a span of 16 bases. Germline-derived CDR1 and CDR2 are SGHRS and YFSETQ. CDR3 size: 17 residues. This chain's CDR3 is CASSLGVAQGNSYEQYF. The CDR3 bases are TGCGCCAGCAGCTTGGGGGTAGCGCAGGGGAACTCCTACGAGCAGTACTTC.

This clone was detected a few times. The V call is TRBV6-1, the J call TRBJ1-5; D might be TRBD1 (5 bases). This CDR3 comprises 13 residues. CDR1 MNHNS and CDR2 SASEGT come from the germline V gene. Trimming took off 7 bases at V and 3 bases at J, with 10 bases between the two ends. The chain's CDR3 is CASTRQLNQPQHF. CDR3 coding DNA: TGTGCCAGCACCCGACAGCTCAATCAGCCCCAGCATTTT.

The chain combines TRBV5-6 with TRBJ2-1; D perhaps matches TRBD2 (5 bases). The CDR3 loop spans 14 amino acids. Germline V gene lookup returns CDR1 SGHDT and CDR2 YYEEEE. V lost 3 bases to trimming and J lost 0 bases, with 7 bases between them. The CDR3 sequence is CASSWAGSYNEQFF. The CDR3 nucleotides read TGTGCCAGCAGCTGGGCGGGCTCCTACAATGAGCAGTTCTTC.